The sequence of this T cell receptor (beta chain) was determined in a study of blood T cell repertoires in COVID-19. Study-wide background: Some COVID-19 samples were acute and others convalescent; all came from the United States, Italy and Spain.

While infection was still active, Seattle patients were enrolled and then followed longitudinally. In the study's own analysis: Reference gene primer amplification yielded estimated nucleated cell counts. TCRdb's table, derived via immunoSEQ multiplex PCR, lists solely in-frame clones and lacks some. For V, J and clone size, that table is used; D and trimming come from the DNA. This sample yields roughly 260,000 clones, of which around 90% are seen a single time; approximately 2.6% belongs to the top ten. Trimming took 1 base from V and 13 from J, leaving 17 bases between them. Germline loops: CDR1 SQVTM, CDR2 ANQGSEA. The CDR3 is 13 residues long.

Material for sequencing was peripheral blood. The sequence came from a person in their late teens or twenties with COVID-19, enrolled during active disease. The chain joins TRBV29-1 to TRBJ2-1, with D possibly TRBD2 on 6 matching bases. The CDR3 DNA is TGCAGCGTTGAAGGTGGTCCTCGGGCGGGACAGTTCTTC. It codes for CSVEGGPRAGQFF.